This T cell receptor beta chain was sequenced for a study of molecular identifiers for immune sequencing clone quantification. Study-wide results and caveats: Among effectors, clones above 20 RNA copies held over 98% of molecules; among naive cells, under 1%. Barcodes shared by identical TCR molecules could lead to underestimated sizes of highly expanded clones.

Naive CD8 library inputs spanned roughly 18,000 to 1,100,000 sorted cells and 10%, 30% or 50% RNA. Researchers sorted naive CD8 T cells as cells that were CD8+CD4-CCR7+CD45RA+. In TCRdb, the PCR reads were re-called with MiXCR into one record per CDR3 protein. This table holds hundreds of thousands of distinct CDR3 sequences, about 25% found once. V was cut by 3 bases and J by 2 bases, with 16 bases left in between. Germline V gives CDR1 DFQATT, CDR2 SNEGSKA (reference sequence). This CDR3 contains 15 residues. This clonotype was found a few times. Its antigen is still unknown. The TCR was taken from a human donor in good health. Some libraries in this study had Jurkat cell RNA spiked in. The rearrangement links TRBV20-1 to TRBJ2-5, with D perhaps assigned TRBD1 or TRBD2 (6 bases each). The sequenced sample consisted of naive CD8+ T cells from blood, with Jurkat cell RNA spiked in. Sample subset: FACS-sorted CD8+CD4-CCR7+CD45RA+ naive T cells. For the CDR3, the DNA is TGCAGTGCTAGGGAGGGGGTTGGGTTTCAAGAGACCCAGTACTTC. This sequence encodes CSAREGVGFQETQYF.